These T cell receptor beta chains were read from a single sample in a study of blood T cells in healthy people across ages. TCRdb reprocessed the 5' RACE reads with MiXCR, giving one entry per CDR3 protein. The sample holds some 850,000 distinct CDR3 sequences, around 24% seen once. This sample also belongs to another study, concerning T cells of mothers and their children.

Sequencing was done on a sample of blood. These receptors all stem from a boy between 10 and 17 years old in good health. Both conserved end residues are part of each CDR3. The D gene is left open where the match is weak. Some rows have no size entry. The others give once, few or many, or a class for an expanded clone.

v_gene: TRBV11-2
abundance: -
d_gene: -
j_gene: TRBJ1-1
CDR3nt: TGTGCCAGCAGCCCGTGGACGGAGATGAACACTGAAGCTTTCTTT
CDR3aa: CASSPWTEMNTEAFF

v_gene: TRBV7-9
abundance: -
d_gene: -
j_gene: TRBJ2-4
CDR3nt: TGTGCCAGCAGCTTAGTTGGGACTGGGGGAAGCATTCAGTACTTC
CDR3aa: CASSLVGTGGSIQYF

v_gene: TRBV28
abundance: few
d_gene: TRBD1
j_gene: TRBJ2-3
CDR3nt: TGTGCCAGCAGTTTAACTTCAGGGGGCCGCACAGATACGCAGTATTTT
CDR3aa: CASSLTSGGRTDTQYF

v_gene: TRBV28
abundance: few
d_gene: TRBD2
j_gene: TRBJ2-5
CDR3nt: TGTGCCAGCAGTCCTGAGCGGGGGGGCCGGGAGACCCAGTACTTC
CDR3aa: CASSPERGGRETQYF

v_gene: TRBV2
abundance: -
d_gene: -
j_gene: TRBJ1-2
CDR3nt: TGTGCCAGCAGTGGGGGAACAACTAACTATGGCTACACCTTC
CDR3aa: CASSGGTTNYGYTF

v_gene: TRBV14
abundance: -
d_gene: TRBD1
j_gene: TRBJ2-7
CDR3nt: TGTGCCAGCAGCGAAGGCTGGAGGGACAGGGGAGTTCACGAGCAGTACTTC
CDR3aa: CASSEGWRDRGVHEQYF

v_gene: TRBV3-1
abundance: -
d_gene: -
j_gene: TRBJ2-2
CDR3nt: TGTGCCAGCAGCCAACCGGGAAGAGGCACCGGGGAGCTGTTTTTT
CDR3aa: CASSQPGRGTGELFF

v_gene: TRBV7-7
abundance: -
d_gene: -
j_gene: TRBJ2-5
CDR3nt: TGTGCCAGCAGCCGGCGAGGCAGCCAAGAGACCCAGTACTTC
CDR3aa: CASSRRGSQETQYF

v_gene: TRBV5-1
abundance: -
d_gene: TRBD2
j_gene: TRBJ2-3
CDR3nt: TGCGCCAGCAGCTCCACTAGCGGGGGTATCGCAGATACGCAGTATTTT
CDR3aa: CASSSTSGGIADTQYF

v_gene: TRBV20-1
abundance: -
d_gene: -
j_gene: TRBJ2-5
CDR3nt: TGCAGTGCTAGAGCCGCCGGAGTAGGTGAGACCCAGTACTTC
CDR3aa: CSARAAGVGETQYF

v_gene: TRBV15
abundance: few
d_gene: TRBD1
j_gene: TRBJ2-7
CDR3nt: TGTGCCACCAGCAGGGACAGGAGCTCCTACGAGCAGTACTTC
CDR3aa: CATSRDRSSYEQYF

v_gene: TRBV4-1
abundance: -
d_gene: -
j_gene: TRBJ2-1
CDR3nt: TGCGCCAGCAGCTCCGGATCGGGACAAAATGAGCAGTTCTTC
CDR3aa: CASSSGSGQNEQFF

v_gene: TRBV20-1
abundance: -
d_gene: TRBD2
j_gene: TRBJ2-7
CDR3nt: TGCAGTACAAGCGGGGGGAGCTCCTACGAGCAGTACTTC
CDR3aa: CSTSGGSSYEQYF

v_gene: TRBV5-1
abundance: -
d_gene: -
j_gene: TRBJ2-1
CDR3nt: TGCGCCAGCAGCTTGTCACGGGATGAGCAGTTCTTC
CDR3aa: CASSLSRDEQFF

v_gene: TRBV9
abundance: few
d_gene: -
j_gene: TRBJ2-5
CDR3nt: TGTGCCAGCAGCGGAGTAGCTCAGGAGACCCAGTACTTC
CDR3aa: CASSGVAQETQYF

v_gene: TRBV7-8
abundance: few
d_gene: -
j_gene: TRBJ2-3
CDR3nt: TGCGCCAGCAGCCCCCCGGGACGGGGCCCAGATACGCAGTATTTT
CDR3aa: CASSPPGRGPDTQYF

v_gene: TRBV7-6
abundance: -
d_gene: -
j_gene: TRBJ1-4
CDR3nt: TGTGCCAGCAGCAGGGCGGGAGAAAAACTGTTTTTT
CDR3aa: CASSRAGEKLFF

v_gene: TRBV3-1
abundance: -
d_gene: -
j_gene: TRBJ2-5
CDR3nt: TGTGCCAGCAGCCAAGTAGTGAAAGAGACCCAGTACTTC
CDR3aa: CASSQVVKETQYF

v_gene: TRBV7-2
abundance: few
d_gene: -
j_gene: TRBJ2-4
CDR3nt: TGTGCCAGCAGCTTAGTGGCGGTAGCCAAAAACATTCAGTACTTC
CDR3aa: CASSLVAVAKNIQYF

v_gene: TRBV2
abundance: -
d_gene: TRBD2
j_gene: TRBJ2-4
CDR3nt: TGTGCCACCCTAGCGGGGGGGCGGGCCAAAAACATTCAGTACTTC
CDR3aa: CATLAGGRAKNIQYF

v_gene: TRBV6-1
abundance: few
d_gene: -
j_gene: TRBJ1-4
CDR3nt: TGTGCCAGCATGGGATTGGGAGATGAAAAACTGTTTTTT
CDR3aa: CASMGLGDEKLFF

v_gene: TRBV15
abundance: few
d_gene: TRBD2
j_gene: TRBJ2-3
CDR3nt: TGTGCCACCAGCGTCGGGACTAGCAGGGGGGCGGATACGCAGTATTTT
CDR3aa: CATSVGTSRGADTQYF

v_gene: TRBV28
abundance: -
d_gene: TRBD2
j_gene: TRBJ2-7
CDR3nt: TGTGCCAGCAGCCGGACTAGCCGAAAGTTTGGCGAGCAGTACTTC
CDR3aa: CASSRTSRKFGEQYF

v_gene: TRBV7-6
abundance: -
d_gene: -
j_gene: TRBJ2-5
CDR3nt: TGTGCCAGCAGCTCATCCCTGGTCCCGGCGGAGACCCAGTACTTC
CDR3aa: CASSSSLVPAETQYF

v_gene: TRBV6-1
abundance: -
d_gene: TRBD2
j_gene: TRBJ2-1
CDR3nt: TGTGCCAGCAGGGCGGGGGGGCCCAATGAGCAGTTCTTC
CDR3aa: CASRAGGPNEQFF

v_gene: TRBV7-9
abundance: -
d_gene: -
j_gene: TRBJ2-7
CDR3nt: TGTGCCAGCAGCATAGTGGGACTGGGAACCTACGAGCAGTACTTC
CDR3aa: CASSIVGLGTYEQYF

v_gene: TRBV15
abundance: -
d_gene: -
j_gene: TRBJ2-3
CDR3nt: TGTGCCACCGGCGCTCAGGGAACAGATACGCAGTATTTT
CDR3aa: CATGAQGTDTQYF

v_gene: TRBV11-3
abundance: few
d_gene: TRBD2
j_gene: TRBJ2-1
CDR3nt: TGTGCCAGCAGCTTAGAACGGGGGGGCCCCTACAATGAGCAGTTCTTC
CDR3aa: CASSLERGGPYNEQFF

v_gene: TRBV12-3/TRBV12-4
abundance: -
d_gene: -
j_gene: TRBJ1-6
CDR3nt: TGTGCCAGCAGTCCGCAGGCTAATTCACCCCTCCACTTT
CDR3aa: CASSPQANSPLHF

v_gene: TRBV5-1
abundance: few
d_gene: -
j_gene: TRBJ2-5
CDR3nt: TGCGCCAGCAGCGGGGGAACTATACAAGAGACCCAGTACTTC
CDR3aa: CASSGGTIQETQYF

v_gene: TRBV20-1
abundance: few
d_gene: TRBD1
j_gene: TRBJ2-5
CDR3nt: TGCAGTGCTACGGACAGGTTGGGAGAGACCCAGTACTTC
CDR3aa: CSATDRLGETQYF

v_gene: TRBV6-1
abundance: -
d_gene: TRBD1
j_gene: TRBJ2-4
CDR3nt: TGTGCCAGCAGTATCAGGACAGGGGACAAAAACATTCAGTACTTC
CDR3aa: CASSIRTGDKNIQYF

v_gene: TRBV12-3/TRBV12-4
abundance: -
d_gene: TRBD1
j_gene: TRBJ1-3
CDR3nt: TGTGCCAGCAGTCCACAGGGGTGGCAAGGAAACACCATATATTTT
CDR3aa: CASSPQGWQGNTIYF

v_gene: TRBV28
abundance: -
d_gene: TRBD2
j_gene: TRBJ2-1
CDR3nt: TGTGCCAGCAGTTACCAACTGGGCGGGGGGCAGTTCTTC
CDR3aa: CASSYQLGGGQFF

v_gene: TRBV6-2/TRBV6-3
abundance: -
d_gene: -
j_gene: TRBJ1-5
CDR3nt: TGTGCCAGCAGTTACGTGGGCGGATGGCAGCCCCAGCGTTTT
CDR3aa: CASSYVGGWQPQRF

v_gene: TRBV7-9
abundance: few
d_gene: -
j_gene: TRBJ2-7
CDR3nt: TGTGCCAGCAGCTTAGCGGGGCCCGAGCAGTACTTC
CDR3aa: CASSLAGPEQYF

v_gene: TRBV7-2
abundance: few
d_gene: -
j_gene: TRBJ1-5
CDR3nt: TGTGCCAGCAGCTTAGTGGGACCCCGGGGCGATCAGCCCCAGCATTTT
CDR3aa: CASSLVGPRGDQPQHF

v_gene: TRBV25-1
abundance: -
d_gene: TRBD2
j_gene: TRBJ2-1
CDR3nt: TGTGCCAGCAGTGATCTAGCGGGGGGCCGCAATGAGCAGTTCTTC
CDR3aa: CASSDLAGGRNEQFF

v_gene: TRBV29-1
abundance: few
d_gene: -
j_gene: TRBJ1-1
CDR3nt: TGCAGCGATATCGGACAGCTGAACACTGAAGCTTTCTTT
CDR3aa: CSDIGQLNTEAFF

v_gene: TRBV7-9
abundance: -
d_gene: -
j_gene: TRBJ2-5
CDR3nt: TGTGCCAGCAGCTCCGACCCGGACAGCATGCGCGAGACCCAGTACTTC
CDR3aa: CASSSDPDSMRETQYF

v_gene: TRBV3-1
abundance: -
d_gene: TRBD1
j_gene: TRBJ1-2
CDR3nt: TGTGCCAGCAGCCAAGGGAACAGGGGAGCTAACTATGGCTACACCTTC
CDR3aa: CASSQGNRGANYGYTF

v_gene: TRBV13
abundance: -
d_gene: -
j_gene: TRBJ2-3
CDR3nt: TGTGCCAGCAGCTTAGATCGGAATACGCAGTATTTT
CDR3aa: CASSLDRNTQYF

v_gene: TRBV6-1
abundance: -
d_gene: -
j_gene: TRBJ2-7
CDR3nt: TGTGCCAGCAGTGAGGTGCCGAGGGAGCAGTACTTC
CDR3aa: CASSEVPREQYF

v_gene: TRBV4-1
abundance: -
d_gene: -
j_gene: TRBJ2-1
CDR3nt: TGCGCCAGCAGCCATTCCCGGCCTAGCTCCTACAATGAGCAGTTCTTC
CDR3aa: CASSHSRPSSYNEQFF

v_gene: TRBV12-3/TRBV12-4
abundance: -
d_gene: TRBD1
j_gene: TRBJ2-1
CDR3nt: TGTGCCAGCAGAGACGGACAGGGCCTATACAATGAGCAGTTCTTC
CDR3aa: CASRDGQGLYNEQFF

v_gene: TRBV20-1
abundance: few
d_gene: -
j_gene: TRBJ2-5
CDR3nt: TGCAGTGCTCCCGGAAAGGGCAGGACCCAGTACTTC
CDR3aa: CSAPGKGRTQYF

v_gene: TRBV10-3
abundance: -
d_gene: TRBD2
j_gene: TRBJ2-2
CDR3nt: TGTGCCATCAGTGAGTCCGGGAGGGGACCGAACACCGGGGAGCTGTTTTTT
CDR3aa: CAISESGRGPNTGELFF

v_gene: TRBV4-1
abundance: few
d_gene: -
j_gene: TRBJ2-3
CDR3nt: TGCGCCAGCAGCCAGGGGTTTGAAAGAGATACGCAGTATTTT
CDR3aa: CASSQGFERDTQYF

v_gene: TRBV9
abundance: few
d_gene: -
j_gene: TRBJ2-3
CDR3nt: TGTGCCAGCAGCGTAAGTAGCGGCACAGATACGCAGTATTTT
CDR3aa: CASSVSSGTDTQYF

v_gene: TRBV7-9
abundance: -
d_gene: -
j_gene: TRBJ2-3
CDR3nt: TGTGCCAGCAGCCTACGGGACGGATATTCAGATACGCAGTATTTT
CDR3aa: CASSLRDGYSDTQYF

v_gene: TRBV4-1
abundance: few
d_gene: -
j_gene: TRBJ1-2
CDR3nt: TGCGCCAGCAGCCAAGATATAGTCCCCACTCACTTC
CDR3aa: CASSQDIVPTHF

v_gene: TRBV19
abundance: few
d_gene: -
j_gene: TRBJ1-6
CDR3nt: TGTGCCAGTAGTATGGCAGTGCTAAATTCACCCCTCCACTTT
CDR3aa: CASSMAVLNSPLHF

v_gene: TRBV7-8
abundance: few
d_gene: TRBD2
j_gene: TRBJ2-3
CDR3nt: TGTGCCAGCAGCGAAGGACTAGCGGGGGGGAGCACAGATACGCAGTATTTT
CDR3aa: CASSEGLAGGSTDTQYF